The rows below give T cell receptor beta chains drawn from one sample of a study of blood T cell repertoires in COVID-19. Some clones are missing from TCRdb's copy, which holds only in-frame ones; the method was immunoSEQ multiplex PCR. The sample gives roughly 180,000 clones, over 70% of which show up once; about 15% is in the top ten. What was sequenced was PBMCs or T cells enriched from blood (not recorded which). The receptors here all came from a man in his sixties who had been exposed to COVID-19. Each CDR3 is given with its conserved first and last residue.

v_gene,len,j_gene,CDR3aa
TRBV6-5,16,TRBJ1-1,CASSYSIFGMNTEAFF
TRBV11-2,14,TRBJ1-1,CASTTQRGNTEAFF
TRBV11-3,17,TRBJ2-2,CASSLYPPGTNTGELFF
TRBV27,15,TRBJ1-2,CASSSKPQGSFGYTF
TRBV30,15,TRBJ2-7,CAWSVISGSTVEQYF
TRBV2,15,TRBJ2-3,CASSENRTPGDTQYF
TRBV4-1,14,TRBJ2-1,CASSQTGPYNEQFF
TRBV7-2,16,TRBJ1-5,CASSPSLVNQQGSQHF
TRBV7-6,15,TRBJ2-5,CASSPTGGLVETQYF
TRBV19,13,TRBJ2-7,CASSMTGSYEQYF
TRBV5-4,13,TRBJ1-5,CASSLAGGRTQHF
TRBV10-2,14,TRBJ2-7,CASIDSGSRYEQYF
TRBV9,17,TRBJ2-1,CASSALSDRGHNNEQFF
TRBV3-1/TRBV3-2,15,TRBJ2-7,CASSQETWTVYEQYF
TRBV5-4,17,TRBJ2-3,CASSLEASGRAGDTQYF
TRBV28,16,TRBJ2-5,CASLPSQGQGPQVVYF
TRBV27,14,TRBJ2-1,CASSLDYNYNEQFF
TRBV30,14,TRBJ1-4,CAWSRTGAGEKLFF
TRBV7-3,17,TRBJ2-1,CASSLISGQGNNNEQFF
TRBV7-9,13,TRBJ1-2,CASSPGQGYGYTF
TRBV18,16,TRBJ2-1,CASSLTDTGSYNEQFF
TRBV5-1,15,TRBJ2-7,CASSFLAGGGYEQYF
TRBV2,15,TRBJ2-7,CASSWLAGGAYEQYF
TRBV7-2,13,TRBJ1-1,CASSLKQNTEAFF
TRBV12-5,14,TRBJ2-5,CASGTGQPRETQYF
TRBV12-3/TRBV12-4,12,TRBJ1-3,CASGLSGNTIYF
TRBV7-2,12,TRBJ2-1,CASSLVVYEQFF
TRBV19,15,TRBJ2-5,CASGGSSAYQETQYF
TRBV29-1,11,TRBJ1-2,CSVRPGYGYTF
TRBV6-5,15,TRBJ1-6,CASTLRTGYNSPLHF
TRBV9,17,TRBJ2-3,CASSVPQGEGRTDTQYF
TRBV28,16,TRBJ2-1,CASSSPTQSSYNEQFF
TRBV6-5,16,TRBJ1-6,CASSYSPTLVESPLHF
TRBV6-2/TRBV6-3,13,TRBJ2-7,CASSYSDTYEQYF
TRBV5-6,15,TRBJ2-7,CASSLVGQGAGEQYF
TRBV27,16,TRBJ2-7,CASSIRGASGSPPQYF
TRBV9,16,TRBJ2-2,CASSVGGTTNTGELFF
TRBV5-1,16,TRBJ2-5,CASSLRERGFEETQYF
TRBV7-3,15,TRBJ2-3,CASGWTSGGTDTQYF
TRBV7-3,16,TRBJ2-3,CASSLTSRTVSDTQYF
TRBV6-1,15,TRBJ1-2,CASSETTVRGRGYTF
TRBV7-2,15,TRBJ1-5,CASSLRTDSNQPQHF
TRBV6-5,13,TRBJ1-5,CASSGVWDQPQHF
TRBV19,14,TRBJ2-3,CASSVSGSTDTQYF
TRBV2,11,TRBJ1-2,CASRPDWGYTF
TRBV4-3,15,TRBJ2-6,CASSPTPSGANVLTF
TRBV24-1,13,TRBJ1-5,CATSRGFNQPQHF
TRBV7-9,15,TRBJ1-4,CASSLAGQGGEKLFF
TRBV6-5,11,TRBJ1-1,CASTGNTEAFF
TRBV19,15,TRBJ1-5,CASSIGQVSNQPQHF
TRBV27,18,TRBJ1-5,CASSLRTQGRTSNQPQHF
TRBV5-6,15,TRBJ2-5,CASSLAYGRGEFQYF
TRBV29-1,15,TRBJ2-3,CSVVWGEFSTDTQYF
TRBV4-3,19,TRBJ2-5,CASSLHIPGTSGVEETQYF
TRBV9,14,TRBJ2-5,CASSTQGGLATQYF
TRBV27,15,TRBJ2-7,CASRATGQGFTEQYF
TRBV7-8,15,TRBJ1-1,CASSLLTGLKTEAFF